In its sample, the clone carrying this TCR beta chain was seen a few times. Germline V gene sequence: CDR1 SGHTA, CDR2 FQGNSA. With V trimmed by 0 bases and J by 8 bases, 12 bases remained unmatched. The CDR3 runs 17 residues. This entry belongs to a study of blood T cells in healthy people across ages. It was with a sample-barcoded 5' primer and a J-beta primer mix that a second PCR of roughly 6 to 12 cycles was run. Using its own MiXCR run on the 5' RACE reads, TCRdb lists one record per CDR3 protein. The sample includes 450,000 to 700,000 distinct CDR3 sequences, 25% to 30% of them seen just once. V gene TRBV7-2 combines with J gene TRBJ2-3; the match to TRBD2 covers 9 bases. The clonotype comes from a woman in her 70s in good health. Sequenced sample: blood. For the CDR3, the DNA is TGTGCCAGCAGCTTAGCGGGTAGCGGGGGCCCCTCCCGTACGCAGTATTTT. Translation: CASSLAGSGGPSRTQYF.